This TCR beta chain was sequenced during a study of CD4 T cells in relation to SARS-CoV-2 and coronaviruses. Germline assignment: CDR1 LNHDA and CDR2 SQIVND (reference sequence). The CDR3 totals 14 residues. V was pared by 6 bases and J by 0 bases, with 8 bases between. With regard to this clone: Its antigen is currently unknown. This sample includes further DNA sequences coding for the same CDR3.

TCRdb keeps only in-frame clones here, not all; method: immunoSEQ multiplex PCR. The sample has about 31,000 clones; about 76% are singletons. The sequenced material came from memory CD4+ T cells from PBMCs, cultured in vitro. This sequence originates from an adult with COVID-19. The chain carries TRBV19 and TRBJ2-2; D is uncertain. CDR3 nucleotides: TGTGCCAGTAGCATACGAACGAACACCGGGGAGCTGTTTTTT. Translated: CASSIRTNTGELFF.